The text below deals with one TCR beta chain. The antigen is not known. This sample was taken from a study of response to subunit inactivated influenza vaccine. Study conclusions and caveats: The authors put forward the suggestion that each seasonal influenza vaccination may bring in only a limited number of new T cells.

TCRdb re-called the RT-PCR reads through MiXCR, storing one row per CDR3 protein. This sample yields hundreds of thousands of distinct CDR3 sequences, of which 7.5% to 8.5% are seen a single time; over 10% belongs to the top ten. This CDR3 comprises 16 residues. The V gene's germline CDR1 is MDHEN and CDR2 SYDVKM. V shed 6 bases, J shed 6 bases, and the junction held 6 bases outside the gene matches. This clonotype was obtained from a man aged 50-75 years who received an inactivated influenza vaccine. The input for sequencing was PBMCs from blood, taken around 25 months after vaccination. J is TRBJ2-3 and V is TRBV28; TRBD2 matches at 16 bases. CDR3 DNA sequence: TGTGCCAGCAGGTCGGGACTAGCGGGAGGGCCGGATACGCAGTATTTT. It codes for CASRSGLAGGPDTQYF.